The 21 T cell receptor beta chains below come from one sample, sequenced in a study of beta chain features in type 1 diabetes. cDNA synthesis used the whole RNA isolate, giving expressed TCRB sequences. Sequencing used immunoSEQ multiplex PCR; TCRdb keeps in-frame clones, though not all of them. The data hold about 400,000 clones, with roughly 13% observed a single time. What was sequenced was naive CD4+ T cells from blood. The source is a man younger than 35 in good health.

This clone was counted between two and nine times. CDR3: CASSLAAASGANVLTF. The CDR3 bases are TGTGCCAGCAGCTTAGCGGCAGCGAGTGGGGCCAACGTCCTGACTTTC. V gene TRBV7-2 combines with J gene TRBJ2-6; D is unresolved. CDR1 and CDR2 from the germline V gene are SGHTA and FQGNSA. The CDR3 contains 16 residues. The germline V and J ends were trimmed by 0 bases and 3 bases, with 9 bases remaining between them.

This clone occurred a few times. The rearrangement joins TRBV5-6 to TRBJ1-6; 7 nucleotides match TRBD1. This CDR3 is built from 15 residues. The V and J ends lost 1 base and 10 bases, in that order; junction bases with no gene match: 8. Germline lookup yields CDR1 SGHDT and CDR2 YYEEEE. Here the CDR3 DNA reads TGTGCCAGCAGCTTGCTCCAGGGGGTCGGATCACCCCTCCACTTT. Translation gives CASSLLQGVGSPLHF.

This chain uses TRBV2 with TRBJ1-1; 7 nucleotides agree with TRBD1. The CDR3 length is 14 residues. Losses at the gene ends were 6 bases for V and 2 bases for J; bases not matched to a gene: 6. Germline V gene lookup returns CDR1 SNHLY and CDR2 FYNNEI. The CDR3 sequence is CASRQGGTNTEAFF. The CDR3 nucleotides read TGTGCCAGCAGACAAGGGGGCACCAACACTGAAGCTTTCTTT.

This chain uses TRBV30 with TRBJ2-7, with D uncertain. V shed 0 bases and J shed 5 bases, with 5 bases lying between them. This CDR3 has 11 amino acids. From germline, CDR1 is GTSNPN and CDR2 SVGIG (reference sequence). CDR3 residues: CAWSVSDEQYF. The CDR3 bases are TGTGCCTGGAGTGTATCGGACGAGCAGTACTTC.

The gene calls are TRBV7-2 and TRBJ1-1, with a weak D call TRBD1 (6 bases). Germline loops: CDR1 SGHTA, CDR2 FQGNSA. The germline V and J ends were trimmed by 1 base and 6 bases, with 12 bases remaining between them. The CDR3 has 14 residues. This CDR3 is CASSLDYRDSEAFF. In DNA, the CDR3 is TGTGCCAGCAGCTTAGATTACAGGGATTCTGAAGCTTTCTTT.

The chain links TRBV4-2 to TRBJ2-7; the match to TRBD1 covers 10 bases. This CDR3 has 15 amino acids. V shed 5 bases, J shed 5 bases, and the junction held 9 bases outside the gene matches. Germline lookup yields CDR1 LGHNA and CDR2 YNFKEQ. The CDR3 here is CASSFRDRGLHEQYF. CDR3 bases: TGTGCCAGCAGCTTCCGGGACAGGGGTCTCCACGAGCAGTACTTC.

The chain is built from TRBV2 and TRBJ1-5; D remains unclear. CDR3 length equals 14 residues. Per germline, CDR1 SNHLY and CDR2 FYNNEI. V shed 5 bases and J shed 3 bases, with 11 bases lying between them. The CDR3: CASSPQSFNQPQHF. For the CDR3, the DNA is TGTGCCAGCAGTCCACAGAGTTTCAATCAGCCCCAGCATTTT.

The chain joins TRBV30 to TRBJ1-4; 10 positions agree with TRBD1. Germline V lookup: CDR1 GTSNPN, CDR2 SVGIG (reference sequence). This CDR3 has 13 residues. V gave up 3 bases and J gave up 7 bases; unmatched junction bases: 2. The CDR3 sequence is CAWRGTGAEKLFF. CDR3 in DNA: TGTGCCTGGAGGGGGACAGGGGCTGAAAAACTGTTTTTT.

This clone was found a few times. Other DNA sequences in this specimen translate into the identical CDR3. The chain carries TRBV30 and TRBJ2-5; D not resolved. The CDR3 loop spans 11 amino acids. V lost 3 bases to trimming and J lost 2 bases, with 4 bases between them. CDR1 and CDR2 (germline): GTSNPN, SVGIG (reference sequence). The CDR3 here is CAWSLQETQYF. The CDR3 region has the DNA TGTGCCTGGAGCTTACAAGAGACCCAGTACTTC. Filled out from reference TRBV30 and TRBJ2-5, the complete variable domain reads SQTIHQWPATLVQPVGSPLSLECTVEGTSNPNLYWYRQAAGRGLQLLFYSVGIGQISSEVPQNLSASRPQDRQFILSSKKLLLSDSGFYLCAWSLQETQYFGPGTRLLVL.

This chain links TRBV29-1 with TRBJ1-1, with a possible D match to TRBD1 (5 bases). This CDR3 has 12 residues. V lost 5 bases and J 2 bases, leaving 9 bases between the germline ends. CDR1 is SQVTM and CDR2 is ANQGSEA in the germline V gene. The CDR3: CSVKQVNTEAFF. CDR3 bases: TGCAGCGTTAAACAGGTCAACACTGAAGCTTTCTTT.

V is TRBV7-2 and J is TRBJ1-3; 7 bases map to TRBD1. Germline CDR1 is SGHTA and CDR2 is FQGNSA. The CDR3 is made up of 14 amino acids. Trimming took 5 bases from V and 2 from J; bases not matched to a gene: 3. The CDR3 here is CASSHQGAGNTIYF. The CDR3 region has the DNA TGTGCCAGCAGCCATCAGGGGGCTGGAAACACCATATATTTT.

This clone was picked up a small number of times. The gene calls are TRBV9 and TRBJ1-1, with D unclear. V was trimmed by 0 bases and J by 11 bases, leaving 14 bases between them. Germline values: CDR1 SGDLS, CDR2 YYNGEE. This CDR3 is built from 13 residues. This chain's CDR3 is CASSVDMRREAFF. In nucleotides, the CDR3 is TGTGCCAGCAGCGTAGATATGCGCCGGGAGGCTTTCTTT.

This clone was counted only a few times. This chain joins TRBV30 and TRBJ2-7; 7 bases are a match to TRBD1. Germline V gene data show CDR1 as GTSNPN and CDR2 as SVGIG (reference sequence). This CDR3 is built from 14 residues. V shed 4 bases and J 5 bases; nucleotides not matched to a gene: 11. The CDR3 is CAWMPTGRSHEQYF. The DNA of the CDR3 is TGTGCCTGGATGCCGACAGGGCGCTCTCACGAGCAGTACTTC. The whole variable domain, filled in from reference TRBV30 and TRBJ2-7, reads SQTIHQWPATLVQPVGSPLSLECTVEGTSNPNLYWYRQAAGRGLQLLFYSVGIGQISSEVPQNLSASRPQDRQFILSSKKLLLSDSGFYLCAWMPTGRSHEQYFGPGTRLTVT.

This clone was found a few times. The same CDR3 is also encoded by other DNA sequences in this sample. V gene TRBV28 combines with J gene TRBJ1-4; D unclear. The CDR3 extends over 12 amino acids. The germline gives CDR1 MDHEN, CDR2 SYDVKM. The germline V and J ends were trimmed by 3 bases and 7 bases, with 6 bases remaining between them. CDR3 in amino acids: CASSLRGEKLFF. The DNA of the CDR3 is TGTGCCAGCAGTTTGCGGGGTGAAAAACTGTTTTTT. The whole variable domain, filled in from reference TRBV28 and TRBJ1-4, reads DVKVTQSSRYLVKRTGEKVFLECVQDMDHENMFWYRQDPGLGLRLIYFSYDVKMKEKGDIPEGYSVSREKKERFSLILESASTNQTSMYLCASSLRGEKLFFGSGTQLSVL.

This clone was seen a handful of times. The gene calls are TRBV5-1 and TRBJ2-7, with 10 bases fitting TRBD2. The V segment lost 0 bases and the J segment 5 bases; nucleotides outside the gene matches: 8. In germline, CDR1 is SGHRS, CDR2 YFSETQ. This CDR3 region has 16 residues. CDR3 in DNA: TGCGCCAGCAGCTTGGGTTTTGGGCTAGCGGGAGACGAGCAGTACTTC. This gives the protein CASSLGFGLAGDEQYF.

V usage is TRBV4-3 and J usage is TRBJ1-2, with unresolved D. In germline, CDR1 is LGHNA, CDR2 YSLEER. The CDR3 covers 15 residues. The ends were cut back, 1 base at V and 5 bases at J, with 14 bases in the middle. CDR3 in DNA: TGCGCCAGCAGCCAAGGCGGTACGGTTGAGTATGGCTACACCTTC. This encodes CASSQGGTVEYGYTF.

The DNA for the CDR3 is TGTGCCTGGAGTGTAACCCTAGGGAACACTGAAGCTTTCTTT. Protein sequence: CAWSVTLGNTEAFF. This chain links TRBV30 with TRBJ1-1; no clear D. CDR3 size: 14 residues. Looked up from germline, CDR1 is GTSNPN and CDR2 is SVGIG (reference sequence). Trimming stripped 0 bases from V and 1 base from J, with 9 bases between.

This clone was found a few times. The chain links TRBV5-5 to TRBJ2-3; the match to TRBD2 covers 11 bases. From germline, CDR1 is SGHKS and CDR2 YYEKEE (reference sequence). The CDR3 covers 16 residues. The ends lost 0 bases at V and 0 bases at J; junction bases unmatched: 0. The CDR3 is CASSLGLAGSTDTQYF. The CDR3 nucleotides read TGTGCCAGCAGCTTGGGACTAGCGGGGAGCACAGATACGCAGTATTTT.

The V gene is TRBV5-4, the J gene TRBJ2-7, with D perhaps matching TRBD2 (5 bases). The CDR3 loop spans 15 amino acids. Germline V lookup: CDR1 SGHNT, CDR2 YYREEE (reference sequence). Trimming stripped 0 bases from V and 2 bases from J, with 12 bases between. This CDR3 is CASSLGVEETYEQYF. The CDR3 DNA reads as TGTGCCAGCAGCTTGGGAGTGGAGGAGACCTACGAGCAGTACTTC.

V usage is TRBV10-3 and J usage is TRBJ2-1; 7 positions match TRBD1. This CDR3 is 13 amino acids long. V lost 4 bases and J lost 3; bases outside the gene matches: 0. From germline, CDR1 is ENHRY and CDR2 SYGVKD. DNA of the CDR3: TGTGCCATCAGTGGGGACAGCTACAATGAGCAGTTCTTC. Translation gives CAISGDSYNEQFF.

The genes are TRBV5-4 and TRBJ2-3; 10 nucleotides line up with TRBD1. With V trimmed by 0 bases and J by 1 base, 5 bases remained unmatched. Per germline, CDR1 SGHNT and CDR2 YYREEE (reference sequence). CDR3 length: 17 residues. CDR3 residues: CASSLEWDRGGTDTQYF. The DNA of the CDR3 is TGTGCCAGCAGCTTGGAGTGGGACAGGGGCGGCACAGATACGCAGTATTTT.